This T cell receptor (beta chain) was identified during a study of Ad26.COV2.S vaccination and SARS-CoV-2 variants. Study results and limitations: Recipients of vaccine and of placebo showed similar breadth of their non-spike TCR repertoires. Quantification of TCR breadth and depth may have yielded underestimates of total T cell responses. Placebo recipients showed lower spike-specific TCR breadth than vaccinees.

Of note for this clone: Its specificity is unknown.

Generated by immunoSEQ multiplex PCR, the TCRdb table keeps only in-frame clones and is missing some. The table lists some 390,000 clones, more than 85% of them singletons, with 3.5% in the top ten. CDR3 size: 13 residues. V was clipped by 5 bases and J by 2 bases, with 10 bases between them. Germline V gene lookup returns CDR1 MNHEY and CDR2 SMNVEV (reference sequence). The treatment is: roughly 18 received Ad26.COV2.S at low or high dose, single or two shots; 5 received placebo; per-sample allocation not given. Following the first vaccine or placebo injection, samples were taken on day 63. V gene TRBV27 combines with J gene TRBJ2-7; D remains ambiguous. This sample comprised peripheral blood, obtained in a trial of Ad26.COV2.S vaccine versus placebo. This TCR was recovered from a person between 18 and 60 years old who received the Ad26.COV2.S COVID-19 vaccine or a placebo. The CDR3 sequence is CASSKKTAYEQYF. The CDR3 DNA is TGTGCCAGCAGTAAAAAGACGGCCTACGAGCAGTACTTC.